This T cell receptor (beta chain) came from a study of blood T cell repertoires in COVID-19. Study-level background: T cells, B-cell-depleted T cells, or PBMCs supplied cDNA or gDNA.

This clone was seen only once. Sequencing used immunoSEQ multiplex PCR; TCRdb keeps in-frame clones, though not all of them. The sample comprises some 100,000 clones, about 89% of which are singletons, and 2% to 2.5% rests with the top ten. The germline CDR1 and CDR2 sequences are LNHDA and SQIVND (reference sequence). This CDR3 is built from 14 residues. V was cut by 2 bases and J by 0 bases, with 7 bases left in between. This TCR came from a man aged 50 or older with active COVID-19. The chain employs TRBV19 and TRBJ1-2, with TRBD1 as a possible D gene (5 bases). The sample comprised peripheral blood. This chain's CDR3 is CASSITGANYGYTF. The CDR3 DNA reads as TGTGCCAGTAGTATAACGGGGGCTAACTATGGCTACACCTTC.